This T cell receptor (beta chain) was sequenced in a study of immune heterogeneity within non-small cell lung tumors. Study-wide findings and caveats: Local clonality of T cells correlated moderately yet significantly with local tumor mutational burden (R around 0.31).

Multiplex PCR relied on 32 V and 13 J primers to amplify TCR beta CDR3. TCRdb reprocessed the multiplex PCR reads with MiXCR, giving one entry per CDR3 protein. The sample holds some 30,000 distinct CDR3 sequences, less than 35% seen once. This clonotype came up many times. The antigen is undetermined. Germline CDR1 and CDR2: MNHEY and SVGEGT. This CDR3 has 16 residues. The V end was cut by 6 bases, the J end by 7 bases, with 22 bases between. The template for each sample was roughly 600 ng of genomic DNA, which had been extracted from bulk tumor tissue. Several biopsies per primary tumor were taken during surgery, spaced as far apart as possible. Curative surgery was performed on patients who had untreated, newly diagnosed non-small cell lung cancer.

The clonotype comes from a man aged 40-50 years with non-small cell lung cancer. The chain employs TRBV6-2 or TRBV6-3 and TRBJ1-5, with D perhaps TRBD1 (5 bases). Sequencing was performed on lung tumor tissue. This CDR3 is CASREIGVGEGQPQHF. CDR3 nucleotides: TGTGCCAGCAGGGAGATAGGGGTCGGGGAAGGGCAGCCCCAGCATTTT.